This is a list of T cell receptor beta chains from one sample in a study of blood T cell repertoires in COVID-19. Clones were read by immunoSEQ multiplex PCR, and TCRdb kept only the in-frame ones, dropping some. The table has 55,000 to 90,000 clones, about 80% seen once; the top ten hold approximately 0.8%. Sequenced: peripheral blood. Receptors originate from a woman in her 70s with acute or convalescent COVID-19. The CDR3 runs from the conserved cysteine through the conserved F or W. The order of the fields is V gene, clone size, J gene, D gene, CDR3 protein, CDR3 DNA. The D gene is left open where the match is weak. Not all rows give a size; the values are once, few, many and, for expanded clones, a class.

TRBV5-6	NA	TRBJ2-1	TRBD2	CASSSDPGGNEQFF	TGTGCCAGCAGCTCGGATCCGGGGGGAAATGAGCAGTTCTTC
TRBV7-2	NA	TRBJ1-1	NA	CASSLETGIEAFF	TGTGCCAGCAGCTTAGAAACAGGCATTGAAGCTTTCTTT
TRBV5-4	once	TRBJ1-4	NA	CASSSRAAGQTNEKLFF	TGTGCCAGCAGCTCCCGGGCAGCAGGACAAACTAATGAAAAACTGTTTTTT
TRBV2	NA	TRBJ1-4	NA	CASSVETADEKLFF	TGTGCCAGCAGTGTTGAAACGGCGGATGAAAAACTGTTTTTT
TRBV11-2	NA	TRBJ1-2	TRBD1	CASSPGTAYGYTF	TGTGCCAGCAGCCCGGGGACAGCCTATGGCTACACCTTC
TRBV19	once	TRBJ1-2	NA	CASTPTDLYGYTF	TGTGCCAGCACCCCGACAGACCTCTATGGCTACACCTTC
TRBV5-5	NA	TRBJ1-5	TRBD1	CASSWVGTDYSNQPQHF	TGTGCCAGCAGCTGGGTGGGGACAGACTATAGCAATCAGCCCCAGCATTTT
TRBV11-2	NA	TRBJ2-2	TRBD1	CASRNNRGSGELFF	TGTGCCAGCAGGAATAACAGGGGTTCCGGGGAGCTGTTTTTT
TRBV30	NA	TRBJ2-3	NA	CAWSLGVSGTDTQYF	TGTGCCTGGAGTCTCGGGGTCTCGGGAACAGATACGCAGTATTTT
TRBV2	NA	TRBJ1-5	NA	CASSEGQVGQPQHF	TGTGCCAGCAGTGAAGGACAAGTCGGTCAGCCCCAGCATTTT
TRBV7-8	NA	TRBJ2-7	TRBD1	CASTQVQGLSEQYF	TGTGCCAGCACCCAAGTACAGGGGTTGAGCGAGCAGTACTTC
TRBV10-3	once	TRBJ2-1	NA	CAIRAPGDNNEQFF	TGTGCCATCAGGGCCCCCGGTGACAACAATGAGCAGTTCTTC
TRBV5-6	NA	TRBJ2-7	NA	CASSLRYYEQYF	TGTGCCAGCAGCCTTCGGTATTACGAGCAGTACTTC
TRBV5-1	NA	TRBJ2-3	NA	CASNQEGTDTQYF	TGCGCCAGCAACCAGGAGGGCACAGATACGCAGTATTTT
TRBV28	few	TRBJ2-1	TRBD2	CASSLKRGGYNEQFF	TGTGCCAGCAGTTTAAAGCGGGGGGGGTACAATGAGCAGTTCTTC
TRBV7-2	NA	TRBJ2-1	NA	CASSSEVAEYNEQFF	TGTGCCAGCAGCTCCGAGGTTGCAGAGTACAATGAGCAGTTCTTC
TRBV18	NA	TRBJ2-1	TRBD2	CASSPASSGSRYNEQFF	TGTGCCAGCTCACCGGCGTCTAGCGGGAGTAGGTACAATGAGCAGTTCTTC
TRBV10-2	NA	TRBJ2-7	NA	CASSETPSGTPYEQYF	TGCGCCAGCAGTGAGACCCCCAGCGGGACACCCTACGAGCAGTACTTC
TRBV6-2/TRBV6-3	once	TRBJ1-1	NA	CASSILGAVNTEAFF	TGTGCCAGCAGTATACTTGGGGCGGTGAACACTGAAGCTTTCTTT
TRBV5-8	NA	TRBJ1-5	NA	CASSLASVPQHF	TGTGCCAGCAGCCTGGCGAGCGTGCCCCAGCATTTT
TRBV29-1	NA	TRBJ2-3	TRBD1	CSGLGTGKSTDTQYF	TGCAGCGGCCTGGGGACAGGTAAAAGCACAGATACGCAGTATTTT
TRBV3-1/TRBV3-2	NA	TRBJ1-1	NA	CASSPYGRGTEAFF	TGTGCCAGCAGCCCCTACGGACGGGGGACTGAAGCTTTCTTT
TRBV7-9	NA	TRBJ2-1	NA	CASSLASRTEQYNEQFF	TGTGCCAGCAGCTTAGCCTCTAGGACAGAACAGTACAATGAGCAGTTCTTC
TRBV2	few	TRBJ2-6	NA	CASSEGREVGANVLTF	TGTGCCAGCAGTGAGGGCAGGGAGGTTGGTGCCAACGTCCTGACTTTC
TRBV10-3	NA	TRBJ2-3	NA	CAISTSGGRSSTDTQYF	TGTGCCATCAGCACTAGTGGCGGCAGAAGTAGCACAGATACGCAGTATTTT
TRBV7-9	NA	TRBJ2-7	TRBD2	CASSYGMTSGSSYEQYF	TGTGCCAGCAGCTATGGAATGACTAGCGGGAGCTCCTACGAGCAGTACTTC
TRBV7-8	NA	TRBJ2-1	TRBD1	CASTLDRADIAEQFF	TGTGCCAGCACCCTGGACAGGGCCGACATCGCTGAGCAGTTCTTC
TRBV30	NA	TRBJ1-1	NA	CAWERTLNTEAFF	TGTGCCTGGGAGAGGACTTTGAACACTGAAGCTTTCTTT
TRBV20-1	NA	TRBJ2-5	NA	CSASLSDRQETQYF	TGCAGTGCTAGTCTCTCGGACAGACAAGAGACCCAGTACTTC
TRBV7-2	once	TRBJ2-7	NA	CASSRSGSSYEQYF	TGTGCCAGCAGCCGGAGTGGGTCCTCCTACGAGCAGTACTTC
TRBV9	NA	TRBJ1-1	NA	CASSPDRIGTGTYGEAFF	TGTGCCAGCAGCCCTGACAGGATAGGGACGGGAACTTACGGAGAAGCTTTCTTT
TRBV7-2	NA	TRBJ1-2	TRBD1	CASSLVDRGVGGYTF	TGTGCCAGCAGCTTAGTGGACAGGGGTGTTGGAGGCTACACCTTC
TRBV6-5	once	TRBJ2-7	NA	CASSYRGTAGQYF	TGTGCCAGCAGTTACCGCGGGACAGCTGGGCAGTACTTC
TRBV30	once	TRBJ2-7	TRBD2	CAWAARYTSGSYEQYF	TGTGCCTGGGCTGCGAGGTATACTAGCGGGTCCTACGAGCAGTACTTC
TRBV10-3	NA	TRBJ2-1	NA	CATTRGDEQFF	TGTGCCACCACCAGGGGGGATGAGCAGTTCTTC
TRBV18	NA	TRBJ1-1	NA	CASSPRPGEGGTEAFF	TGTGCCAGCTCACCTCGTCCAGGGGAAGGCGGGACTGAAGCTTTCTTT
TRBV18	NA	TRBJ2-1	NA	CASSHELVSSDLHNEQFF	TGTGCCAGCTCACACGAACTAGTCTCGAGTGACCTTCACAATGAGCAGTTCTTC
TRBV5-8	NA	TRBJ1-1	NA	CASKPRGRGNTEAFF	TGTGCCAGCAAACCCCGAGGTCGGGGGAACACTGAAGCTTTCTTT
TRBV28	NA	TRBJ2-7	TRBD1	CASSSWTGATSAEYF	TGTGCCAGCAGTTCATGGACAGGCGCCACCTCAGCAGAGTACTTC